Listed below are T cell receptor beta chains from one sample, sequenced in a study of response to subunit inactivated influenza vaccine. TCRdb ran MiXCR on the RT-PCR reads and lists one entry per CDR3 protein. Of around 710,000 distinct CDR3 sequences detected, approximately 15% appear once; the ten largest clones hold roughly 6.4%. The sequences come from PBMCs from blood, collected 14 days before vaccination. Receptor source: a man aged 50 to 59 who received an inactivated influenza vaccine. The CDR3 runs from the conserved cysteine through the conserved F or W. The order of the fields is clone size, J gene, D gene, V gene, CDR3 protein, CDR3 DNA. The D gene is left open where the match is weak. Not every row has a clone size; where given, it reads once, few, many or a size class.

. | TRBJ2-5 | . | TRBV2 | CASNQGYETQYF | TGTGCCAGCAACCAAGGATACGAGACCCAGTACTTC
few | TRBJ2-7 | . | TRBV29-1 | CSVMGAREQYF | TGCAGCGTTATGGGGGCAAGGGAGCAGTACTTC
. | TRBJ2-1 | . | TRBV4-3 | CASSQSASTEQFF | TGCGCCAGCAGCCAAAGCGCCTCCACAGAGCAGTTCTTC
. | TRBJ2-7 | . | TRBV20-1 | CSAPGSATTAVEQYF | TGCAGTGCCCCAGGGAGCGCTACTACAGCCGTCGAGCAGTACTTC
many | TRBJ2-2 | . | TRBV12-3/TRBV12-4 | CASSETTPLAGELFF | TGTGCCAGCAGCGAGACAACCCCCCTCGCCGGGGAGCTGTTTTTT
few | TRBJ1-1 | . | TRBV30 | CAWGTGYTEAFF | TGTGCCTGGGGAACAGGGTACACTGAAGCTTTCTTT
. | TRBJ2-3 | TRBD2 | TRBV19 | CASSILAGGLGDTQYF | TGTGCCAGTAGTATCCTGGCGGGGGGGCTTGGAGATACGCAGTATTTT
few | TRBJ2-2 | . | TRBV10-3 | CAISGGTTNTGELFF | TGTGCCATCAGTGGAGGGACAACGAACACCGGGGAGCTGTTTTTT
many | TRBJ2-2 | . | TRBV11-2 | CASKPLGLNTGELFF | TGTGCCAGCAAGCCTTTGGGACTGAACACCGGGGAGCTGTTTTTT
many | TRBJ2-7 | TRBD2 | TRBV5-1 | CASSLLAGGYEQYF | TGTGCCAGCAGTTTGCTGGCGGGGGGTTATGAGCAGTACTTC
few | TRBJ1-5 | . | TRBV10-3 | CAISLQDGNQPQHF | TGTGCCATCAGTTTACAGGATGGCAATCAGCCCCAGCATTTT
few | TRBJ1-6 | . | TRBV6-2/TRBV6-3 | CASSNLWDSPLHF | TGTGCCAGCAGTAACCTATGGGATTCACCCCTCCACTTT
few | TRBJ2-1 | . | TRBV3-1 | CASSLPPAGEQFF | TGTGCCAGCAGCCTCCCCCCCGCGGGTGAGCAGTTCTTC
. | TRBJ2-7 | TRBD2 | TRBV3-1 | CASSQAAGNYEQYF | TGTGCCAGCAGCCAAGCAGCGGGAAACTACGAGCAGTACTTC
. | TRBJ2-1 | . | TRBV12-3/TRBV12-4 | CASSLPLARNEQFF | TGTGCCAGCAGTCTACCCCTAGCGAGGAATGAGCAGTTCTTC
. | TRBJ1-1 | . | TRBV10-3 | CATRRVNTEAFF | TGTGCCACCCGACGGGTGAACACTGAAGCTTTCTTT
. | TRBJ1-1 | . | TRBV18 | CASSGGGNRGTEAFF | TGTGCCAGCTCAGGGGGGGGGAACCGCGGCACTGAAGCTTTCTTT
few | TRBJ2-7 | TRBD2 | TRBV4-3 | CASSQDLTSGRNYEQYF | TGCGCCAGCAGCCAAGATCTGACTAGCGGGAGGAATTACGAGCAGTACTTC
many | TRBJ2-5 | . | TRBV18 | CASSPGIQETQYF | TGTGCCAGCTCACCGGGGATCCAAGAGACCCAGTACTTC
few | TRBJ2-5 | . | TRBV11-2 | CATTERRDGGETQYF | TGTGCCACCACCGAGCGGAGGGATGGGGGAGAGACCCAGTACTTC
few | TRBJ1-1 | . | TRBV18 | CASSPSGGGLNTEAFF | TGTGCCAGCTCACCCTCTGGCGGAGGCTTGAACACTGAAGCTTTCTTT
. | TRBJ2-7 | . | TRBV28 | CASRPIFGSGFYEQYF | TGTGCCAGCAGGCCGATCTTCGGATCGGGCTTCTACGAGCAGTACTTC
. | TRBJ2-1 | TRBD1 | TRBV20-1 | CSASFGTGMNNEQFF | TGCAGTGCCTCATTCGGGACAGGAATGAACAATGAGCAGTTCTTC
few | TRBJ2-7 | . | TRBV4-3 | CASSQAGGRNSYEQYF | TGCGCCAGCAGCCAAGCTGGGGGACGGAACTCCTACGAGCAGTACTTC
few | TRBJ1-5 | . | TRBV3-1 | CASSHAGAGNQPQHF | TGTGCCAGCAGCCACGCAGGGGCGGGCAATCAGCCCCAGCATTTT
. | TRBJ2-2 | TRBD1 | TRBV10-3 | CAIRPGQGASRGGELFF | TGTGCCATCAGACCGGGACAGGGGGCCTCTAGGGGCGGGGAGCTGTTTTTT
few | TRBJ2-7 | . | TRBV12-3/TRBV12-4 | CASSSTGISYEQYF | TGTGCCAGCAGTTCAACAGGGATCTCCTACGAGCAGTACTTC
few | TRBJ1-1 | . | TRBV4-2 | CASSQPEAHTEAFF | TGTGCCAGCAGCCAGCCCGAGGCCCACACTGAAGCTTTCTTT
few | TRBJ2-5 | . | TRBV20-1 | CSAPAQPRSETQYF | TGCAGTGCTCCCGCGCAGCCCCGTTCCGAGACCCAGTACTTC
. | TRBJ1-5 | . | TRBV27 | CASSYRSSNQPQHF | TGTGCCTCCAGTTACCGGAGTAGCAATCAGCCCCAGCATTTT
. | TRBJ2-1 | . | TRBV5-6 | CASSLIVDEQFF | TGTGCCAGCAGCCTGATTGTCGATGAGCAGTTCTTC
many | TRBJ2-3 | . | TRBV2 | CASSVGRSTDTQYF | TGTGCCAGCAGTGTCGGCAGGAGCACAGATACGCAGTATTTT
few | TRBJ2-2 | . | TRBV2 | CATNRDTGELFF | TGTGCCACCAATAGAGACACCGGGGAGCTGTTTTTT
many | TRBJ2-1 | TRBD1 | TRBV29-1 | CSVRGPSYNEQFF | TGCAGCGTTAGGGGGCCGTCCTACAATGAGCAGTTCTTC
. | TRBJ2-6 | . | TRBV27 | CASSGQILRAGANVLTF | TGTGCCAGCTCCGGACAAATCTTGCGGGCTGGGGCCAACGTCCTGACTTTC
many | TRBJ2-7 | TRBD1 | TRBV5-6 | CASSLGRGRNEQYF | TGTGCCAGCAGCTTGGGCAGGGGGCGGAACGAGCAGTACTTC
. | TRBJ2-3 | . | TRBV27 | CATLPSTDTQYF | TGTGCCACCCTACCCAGCACAGATACGCAGTATTTT
. | TRBJ2-1 | . | TRBV7-2 | CASSRLRDVVNEQFF | TGTGCCAGCAGCCGACTACGGGACGTAGTGAATGAGCAGTTCTTC
once | TRBJ1-2 | . | TRBV11-2 | CASSLQTGGPNYGYTF | TGTGCCAGCAGCTTACAGACGGGGGGGCCCAACTATGGCTACACCTTC
. | TRBJ1-4 | . | TRBV20-1 | CSARASGAFHEKLFF | TGCAGTGCTAGAGCGTCAGGGGCGTTTCATGAAAAACTGTTTTTT
. | TRBJ1-5 | . | TRBV11-1 | CASSRGRESNQPQHF | TGTGCCAGCAGCAGGGGCAGGGAGAGTAATCAGCCCCAGCATTTT
. | TRBJ2-3 | . | TRBV5-1 | CASSARISTDTQYF | TGCGCCAGCAGCGCAAGGATTAGCACAGATACGCAGTATTTT
few | TRBJ1-4 | . | TRBV15 | CATSRDPGASEKLFF | TGTGCCACCAGCAGAGATCCGGGGGCTAGTGAAAAACTGTTTTTT
. | TRBJ1-1 | . | TRBV7-8 | CASTDLFTEAFF | TGTGCCAGCACGGACCTTTTCACTGAAGCTTTCTTT
. | TRBJ2-3 | . | TRBV10-3 | CAINRDSTDTQYF | TGTGCCATCAACCGGGACAGCACAGATACGCAGTATTTT
. | TRBJ2-1 | . | TRBV6-1 | CASSEVGQGQFF | TGTGCCAGCAGTGAAGTAGGGCAGGGGCAGTTCTTC
. | TRBJ2-2 | . | TRBV11-2 | CASSLEFGGANTGGLFF | TGTGCCAGCAGCTTAGAATTTGGGGGCGCGAACACCGGGGGGCTGTTTTTT
. | TRBJ2-1 | TRBD1 | TRBV3-1 | CASSSYLLPGTGGDKQFF | TGTGCCAGCAGCTCTTACTTATTACCCGGGACAGGGGGTGATAAGCAGTTCTTC
few | TRBJ2-4 | . | TRBV27 | CARVIPPGTVAKNIQYF | TGTGCCAGGGTTATTCCACCCGGGACCGTAGCCAAAAACATTCAGTACTTC
few | TRBJ1-1 | . | TRBV12-3/TRBV12-4 | CASSLEQLNTEAFF | TGTGCCAGCAGTTTGGAACAGCTGAACACTGAAGCTTTCTTT
. | TRBJ2-1 | . | TRBV5-1 | CASSLGYIGNEQFF | TGCGCCAGCAGCTTGGGCTATATAGGCAATGAGCAGTTCTTC
. | TRBJ2-1 | TRBD2 | TRBV25-1 | CASSDWEGGRPSSYNEQFF | TGTGCCAGCAGTGATTGGGAGGGTGGTAGACCCAGCTCCTACAATGAGCAGTTCTTC
. | TRBJ2-3 | TRBD2 | TRBV4-2 | CASAGLAGGTDTQYF | TGTGCCAGCGCGGGCCTAGCGGGAGGGACAGATACGCAGTATTTT
few | TRBJ2-3 | TRBD1 | TRBV24-1 | CATSEDRVLTDTQYF | TGTGCCACCAGTGAAGACAGGGTTCTCACAGATACGCAGTATTTT
few | TRBJ2-1 | . | TRBV10-3 | CAISYPRRAAYNEQFF | TGTGCCATCAGTTATCCTCGGAGGGCCGCCTACAATGAGCAGTTCTTC